This T cell receptor (beta chain) was obtained from a study of CD8+CD57+ T cells in acquired aplastic anemia. Looking at the study overall: Sorted CD4+ plus CD8+ cells gave DNA averaging approximately 2.9 ug.

Using genomic DNA as the template, TCR beta VDJ and CDR3 profiling was carried out. TCRdb redid the calling of the reads with MiXCR, one entry per CDR3 protein. The sample yields around 150,000 distinct CDR3 sequences, 71% seen once. The ends were cut back, 3 bases at V and 1 base at J, with 6 bases in the middle. From germline, CDR1 is ENHRY and CDR2 SYGVKD. This CDR3 is 13 amino acids long. Patients included in sequencing had previously demonstrated CD8+CD57+ cell expansion by flow cytometry. The chain is built from TRBV10-3 and TRBJ1-2; D is unclear. Sequencing was performed on sorted CD4+, CD8+, or CD8+CD57+ T cells (not recorded which) from PBMCs. This TCR was sampled from a human donor with aplastic anemia. The CDR3 reads CAISDGHNYGYTF. DNA of the CDR3: TGTGCCATCAGTGACGGTCATAACTATGGCTACACCTTC.